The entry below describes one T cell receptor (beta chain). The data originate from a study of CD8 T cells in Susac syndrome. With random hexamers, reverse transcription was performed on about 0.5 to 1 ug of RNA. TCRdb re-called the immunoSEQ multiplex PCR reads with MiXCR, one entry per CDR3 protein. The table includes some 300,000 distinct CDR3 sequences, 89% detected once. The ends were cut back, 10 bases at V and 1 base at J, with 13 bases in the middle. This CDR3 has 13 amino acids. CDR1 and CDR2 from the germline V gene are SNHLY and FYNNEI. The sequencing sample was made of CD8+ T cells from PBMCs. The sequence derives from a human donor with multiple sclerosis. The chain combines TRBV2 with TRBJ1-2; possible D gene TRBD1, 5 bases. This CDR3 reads CAITTANNYGYTF. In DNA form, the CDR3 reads TGTGCCATAACGACAGCCAATAACTATGGCTACACCTTC.